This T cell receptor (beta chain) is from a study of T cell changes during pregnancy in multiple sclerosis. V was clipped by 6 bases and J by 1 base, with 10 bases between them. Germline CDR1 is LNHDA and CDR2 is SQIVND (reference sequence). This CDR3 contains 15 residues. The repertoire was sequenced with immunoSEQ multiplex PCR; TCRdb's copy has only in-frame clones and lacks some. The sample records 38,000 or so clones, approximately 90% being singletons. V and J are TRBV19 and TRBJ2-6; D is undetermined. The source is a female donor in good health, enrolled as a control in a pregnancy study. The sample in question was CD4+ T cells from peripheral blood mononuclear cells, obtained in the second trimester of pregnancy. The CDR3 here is CASREGGSGANVLTF. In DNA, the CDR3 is TGTGCCAGTAGAGAAGGCGGTTCTGGGGCCAACGTCCTGACTTTC.